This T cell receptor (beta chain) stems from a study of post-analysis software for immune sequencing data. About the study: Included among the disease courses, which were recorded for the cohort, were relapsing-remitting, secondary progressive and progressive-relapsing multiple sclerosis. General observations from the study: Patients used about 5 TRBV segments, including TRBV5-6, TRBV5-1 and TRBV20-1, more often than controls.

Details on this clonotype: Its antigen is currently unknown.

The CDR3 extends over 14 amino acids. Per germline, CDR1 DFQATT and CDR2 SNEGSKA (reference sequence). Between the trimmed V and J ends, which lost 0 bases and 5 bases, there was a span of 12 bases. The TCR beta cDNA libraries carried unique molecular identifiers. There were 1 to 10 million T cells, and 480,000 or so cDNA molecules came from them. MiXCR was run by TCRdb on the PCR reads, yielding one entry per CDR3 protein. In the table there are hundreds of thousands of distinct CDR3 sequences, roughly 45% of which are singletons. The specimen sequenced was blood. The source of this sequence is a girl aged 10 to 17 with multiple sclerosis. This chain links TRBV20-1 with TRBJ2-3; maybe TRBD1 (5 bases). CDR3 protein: CSARDPAGLDTQYF. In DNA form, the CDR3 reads TGCAGTGCTAGAGATCCGGCAGGGCTAGATACGCAGTATTTT.